The clone carrying this TCR beta chain was detected many times. Its specificity is not known. The data were taken from a study of neurological immune-mediated disorders. 5'RACE with 10-nucleotide random UMIs produced the cDNA. In TCRdb, the 5' RACE reads were re-called with MiXCR into one record per CDR3 protein. The sample has fewer than 50,000 distinct CDR3 sequences, 13% seen once. CDR3 size: 14 residues. V was clipped by 5 bases and J by 4 bases; unmatched bases: 6. The germline gives CDR1 MNHEY, CDR2 SMNVEV (reference sequence). Study-level findings and limits: Multiple sclerosis was found to have the least TCR clonal expansion, below healthy controls, and HTLV-1-associated myelopathy the most.

Time point indicated: longitudinal time-point 3. The TCR originated in a man younger than 40 in good health. Material: PBMCs. This chain joins TRBV27 and TRBJ2-5, with 8 bases fitting TRBD1. The CDR3 reads CASSRPGGGETQYF. The CDR3 DNA is TGTGCCAGCAGTAGACCAGGGGGCGGAGAGACCCAGTACTTC.